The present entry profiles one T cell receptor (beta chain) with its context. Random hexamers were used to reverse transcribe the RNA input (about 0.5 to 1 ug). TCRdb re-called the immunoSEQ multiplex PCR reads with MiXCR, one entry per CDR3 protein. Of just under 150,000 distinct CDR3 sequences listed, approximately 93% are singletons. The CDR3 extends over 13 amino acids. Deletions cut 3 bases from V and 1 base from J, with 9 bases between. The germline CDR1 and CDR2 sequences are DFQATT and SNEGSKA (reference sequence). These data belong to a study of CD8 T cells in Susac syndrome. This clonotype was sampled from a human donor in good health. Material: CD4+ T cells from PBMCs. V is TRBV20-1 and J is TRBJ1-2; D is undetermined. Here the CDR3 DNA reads TGCAGTGCTAGTCCCAGGCTTAACTATGGCTACACCTTC. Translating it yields CSASPRLNYGYTF.